Listed here are 25 T cell receptor beta chains from one sample, sequenced in a study of OX40 agonist ivuxolimab in advanced cancers. Using immunoSEQ multiplex PCR, the repertoire was profiled, and TCRdb retains in-frame clones only, with some absent. The table includes around 77,000 clones, around 89% detected once. Sequencing was performed on CD4+ or CD8+ T cells sorted from blood, taken in a trial of the OX40 agonist ivuxolimab. The receptors were sampled from an adult with an advanced solid tumor such as melanoma, head and neck, liver or kidney cancer.

The gene calls are TRBV10-3 and TRBJ2-3; 14 nucleotides align to TRBD2. The CDR3 sequence is 16 residues long. Unmatched junction bases numbered 2, after V lost 4 bases and J lost 2 bases. CDR1 is ENHRY and CDR2 is SYGVKD in the germline V gene. In DNA form, the CDR3 reads TGTGCCATCAGTGGGGGACTAGCGGGAGCCACAGATACGCAGTATTTT. This encodes CAISGGLAGATDTQYF.

This clone was seen just once. The chain recombines TRBV18 with TRBJ1-3, with D perhaps TRBD1 (5 bases). The CDR3 consists of 16 residues. V lost 6 bases to trimming and J lost 2 bases, with 17 bases between them. Germline V gene lookup returns CDR1 KGHSH and CDR2 LQKENI. The CDR3 sequence: CASSLPFGTTGNTIYF. CDR3 bases: TGTGCCAGCTCCCTTCCTTTTGGGACCACTGGAAACACCATATATTTT.

This chain links TRBV19 with TRBJ1-1, with TRBD1 identical over 7 bases. Unmatched junction bases numbered 6, after V lost 6 bases and J lost 5 bases. The germline V gene has CDR1 LNHDA and CDR2 SQIVND (reference sequence). This CDR3 contains 13 residues. The CDR3 loop is CASSPGQATEAFF. DNA for the CDR3: TGTGCCAGTAGCCCCGGACAGGCAACTGAAGCTTTCTTT.

The V and J genes are TRBV7-2 and TRBJ2-3; 7 positions match TRBD2. V lost 0 bases and J lost 1; bases outside the gene matches: 7. The CDR3 covers 17 residues. Germline V gene lookup returns CDR1 SGHTA and CDR2 FQGNSA. The DNA for the CDR3 is TGTGCCAGCAGCTTAGCGTTCCTCCGGGGGGGCACAGATACGCAGTATTTT. Its protein product is CASSLAFLRGGTDTQYF.

The chain joins TRBV5-4 to TRBJ2-2, with 10 nucleotides matching TRBD2. CDR1 is SGHNT, CDR2 YYREEE, per germline (reference sequence). The CDR3 contains 17 residues. V was clipped by 3 bases and J by 4 bases; unmatched bases: 9. The chain's CDR3 is CASSSPLAGDTTGELFF. The CDR3 nucleotides are TGTGCCAGCAGCTCTCCGCTAGCGGGAGACACCACCGGGGAGCTGTTTTTT.

The V gene is TRBV5-8, the J gene TRBJ1-5; weak D call: TRBD1 (6 bases). V shed 1 base and J shed 1 base, with 21 bases lying between them. Per germline, CDR1 SGHTS and CDR2 YDEGEE. This CDR3 is 19 amino acids long. CDR3 amino acids: CASSLNTGTRLRSNQPQHF. DNA for the CDR3: TGTGCCAGCAGCTTGAACACCGGGACACGACTTCGAAGCAATCAGCCCCAGCATTTT. The whole variable domain, filled in from reference TRBV5-8 and TRBJ1-5, reads EAGVTQSPTHLIKTRGQQATLRCSPISGHTSVYWYQQALGLGLQFLLWYDEGEERNRGNFPPRFSGRQFPNYSSELNVNALELEDSALYLCASSLNTGTRLRSNQPQHFGDGTRLSIL.

This clone came up once. The CDR3 region is CASSPPAGARPYEQYF. The DNA of the CDR3 is TGTGCCAGCTCACCACCGGCGGGAGCGCGCCCCTACGAGCAGTACTTC. The chain is built from TRBV18 and TRBJ2-7; 7 bases are a match to TRBD2. Germline assignment: CDR1 KGHSH and CDR2 LQKENI. The CDR3 contains 16 residues. V lost 0 bases to trimming and J lost 2 bases; unmatched junction nucleotides: 7.

The V and J genes are TRBV6-1 and TRBJ2-1; 10 nucleotides match TRBD2. CDR3 length: 15 residues. Germline trimming cut 11 bases from V and 8 bases from J; bases unmatched to any gene: 15. Germline CDR1 MNHNS, CDR2 SASEGT. The CDR3 DNA reads as TGTGCCCGCACAAAGCGGGGGGGGGCCCGGGATGAGCAGTTCTTC. This sequence encodes CARTKRGGARDEQFF.

The chain is built from TRBV7-2 and TRBJ2-6; tentative D call: TRBD1 (6 bases). The CDR3 runs to 16 residues. From germline, CDR1 is SGHTA and CDR2 FQGNSA. Trimming pared 1 base from V and 2 bases from J, leaving 9 bases between. CDR3 DNA sequence: TGTGCCAGCAGCTTAGTCACAGGGCCTGGGGCCAACGTCCTGACTTTC. It translates to CASSLVTGPGANVLTF.

This clone was counted once. The chain recombines TRBV6-1 with TRBJ1-5; tentative D call: TRBD1 (5 bases). This CDR3 is built from 15 residues. Deletions cut 2 bases from V and 3 bases from J, with 11 bases between. CDR1 MNHNS and CDR2 SASEGT come from the germline V gene. The CDR3 coding sequence is TGTGCCAGCAGTGAACTTGGGACTCCCAATCAGCCCCAGCATTTT. Translation gives CASSELGTPNQPQHF.

The chain uses TRBV28 and TRBJ2-3; no definite D call. This CDR3 has 15 residues. Germline CDR1 MDHEN, CDR2 SYDVKM. The germline V and J ends were trimmed by 6 bases and 1 base, with 14 bases remaining between them. This chain's CDR3 is CASSDVTSGTDTQYF. The CDR3 bases are TGTGCCAGCAGCGATGTGACCAGCGGCACAGATACGCAGTATTTT.

V and J are TRBV7-8 and TRBJ2-3; a weak D match, TRBD1 (7 bases). The ends were cut back, 1 base at V and 5 bases at J, with 13 bases in the middle. CDR1 and CDR2 from the germline V gene are SGHVS and FQNEAQ. The CDR3 consists of 15 residues. The CDR3 DNA sequence: TGTGCCAGCAGCTTAGTGCGGGACAGAAAAGATACGCAGTATTTT. It specifies CASSLVRDRKDTQYF.

The chain employs TRBV18 and TRBJ2-7; 11 bases match TRBD1. The junction had 7 bases not matched to a gene; V was cut back by 4 bases and J by 2 bases. The CDR3 loop spans 16 amino acids. CDR1 KGHSH and CDR2 LQKENI come from the germline V gene. The CDR3 DNA sequence: TGTGCCAGCTCACGTAGGGGACAGGGGGAGCCCTACGAGCAGTACTTC. It yields the protein CASSRRGQGEPYEQYF.

The rearrangement links TRBV5-1 to TRBJ2-1; 9 bases fit TRBD2. V lost 4 bases, J lost 4 bases, and 6 bases stayed unmatched. Germline assignment: CDR1 SGHRS and CDR2 YFSETQ. CDR3 length: 15 amino acids. This CDR3 reads CASSPDSGGYNEQFF. CDR3 nucleotide sequence: TGCGCCAGCAGCCCGGACAGCGGGGGGTACAATGAGCAGTTCTTC.

The genes are TRBV4-2 and TRBJ2-5, with D possibly being TRBD1 or TRBD2 (7 bases each). Looked up from germline, CDR1 is LGHNA and CDR2 is YNFKEQ. Trimming removed 4 bases at V and 4 bases at J, with 22 bases between. CDR3 length: 17 residues. The CDR3 sequence is CASSPGQGGEGRETQYF. Written as DNA, the CDR3 is TGTGCCAGCAGCCCGGGCCAGGGGGGGGAGGGCCGAGAGACCCAGTACTTC.

The rearrangement joins TRBV10-3 to TRBJ2-7; 8 bases match TRBD1. V was clipped by 8 bases and J by 1 base; unmatched bases: 4. This CDR3 contains 13 residues. CDR1 is ENHRY and CDR2 is SYGVKD in the germline V gene. The CDR3 protein is CAIEGQASYEQYF. The CDR3 DNA reads as TGTGCCATCGAGGGACAGGCGTCCTACGAGCAGTACTTC.

This sequence joins TRBV5-1 and TRBJ1-1; 9 nucleotides agree with TRBD1. In germline, CDR1 is SGHRS, CDR2 YFSETQ. V lost 4 bases to trimming and J lost 5 bases; unmatched junction nucleotides: 6. This CDR3 has 14 residues. The CDR3 nucleotides read TGCGCCAGCAGCGGGGATGGACAGGGGACTGAAGCTTTCTTT. This codes for CASSGDGQGTEAFF. The full variable domain, completed using reference TRBV5-1 and TRBJ1-1, is KAGVTQTPRYLIKTRGQQVTLSCSPISGHRSVSWYQQTPGQGLQFLFEYFSETQRNKGNFPGRFSGRQFSNSRSEMNVSTLELGDSALYLCASSGDGQGTEAFFGQGTRLTVV.

The rearrangement joins TRBV11-3 to TRBJ2-3; tentatively, D is TRBD1 (5 bases). V was pared by 1 base and J by 4 bases, with 9 bases between. The germline V gene has CDR1 SGHNT and CDR2 YENEEA. This CDR3 has 14 residues. The CDR3: CASSLGTGSDTQYF. CDR3 DNA: TGTGCCAGCAGCTTAGGTACAGGATCAGATACGCAGTATTTT.

This chain links TRBV7-6 with TRBJ2-3, with 13 positions matching TRBD2. The CDR3 length is 16 residues. Losses at the gene ends were 6 bases for V and 2 bases for J; bases not matched to a gene: 5. Looked up from germline, CDR1 is SGHVS and CDR2 is FNYEAQ. The CDR3: CASRLGLAGTTDTQYF. CDR3 nucleotide sequence: TGTGCCAGCAGACTGGGACTAGCGGGGACCACAGATACGCAGTATTTT.

V usage is TRBV7-3 and J usage is TRBJ2-7; perhaps TRBD2 as D (6 bases). The CDR3 loop spans 13 amino acids. The germline V gene encodes CDR1 SGHTA and CDR2 FQGTGA. Trimming removed 4 bases from V and 6 bases from J, with 13 bases in between. The CDR3 loop is CASSWDGRSEQYF. For the CDR3, the DNA is TGTGCCAGCAGCTGGGACGGGAGATCCGAGCAGTACTTC. Filled out from reference TRBV7-3 and TRBJ2-7, the complete variable domain reads GAGVSQTPSNKVTEKGKYVELRCDPISGHTALYWYRQSLGQGPEFLIYFQGTGAADDSGLPNDRFFAVRPEGSVSTLKIQRTERGDSAVYLCASSWDGRSEQYFGPGTRLTVT.

J is TRBJ1-2 and V is TRBV2; no clear D gene. There are 11 residues in the CDR3. The V end was cut by 4 bases, the J end by 6 bases, with 6 bases between. Germline V gene sequence: CDR1 SNHLY, CDR2 FYNNEI. The CDR3 is CASSGRNGYTF. Written as DNA, the CDR3 is TGTGCCAGCAGTGGCAGGAATGGCTACACCTTC.

The chain has TRBV2 and TRBJ1-4; 11 positions match TRBD1. Germline V CDR1 and CDR2: SNHLY, FYNNEI. V shed 0 bases and J 8 bases; nucleotides not matched to a gene: 2. The CDR3 is 15 amino acids. In DNA, the CDR3 is TGTGCCAGCAGTGAAGCGCGGGACAGGGGGGAAAAACTGTTTTTT. This gives the protein CASSEARDRGEKLFF. The variable domain in full, completed from reference TRBV2 and TRBJ1-4, reads EPEVTQTPSHQVTQMGQEVILRCVPISNHLYFYWYRQILGQKVEFLVSFYNNEISEKSEIFDDQFSVERPDGSNFTLKIRSTKLEDSAMYFCASSEARDRGEKLFFGSGTQLSVL.

The rearrangement links TRBV13 to TRBJ2-5; TRBD1 matches at 11 bases. Germline V lookup: CDR1 PRHDT, CDR2 FYEKMQ (reference sequence). Trimming removed 4 bases from V and 4 bases from J; junction bases left unmatched: 2. This CDR3 has 14 residues. CDR3 bases: TGTGCCAGCAGCTGGGACAGGGGGTTAGAGACCCAGTACTTC. Protein: CASSWDRGLETQYF.

The rearrangement links TRBV18 to TRBJ2-7; 7 positions match TRBD2. Unmatched junction bases numbered 10, after V lost 3 bases and J lost 5 bases. The germline V gene has CDR1 KGHSH and CDR2 LQKENI. CDR3 size: 15 residues. In nucleotides, the CDR3 is TGTGCCAGCTCACCGCAAGGACTAGTGAGGCACGAGCAGTACTTC. This sequence encodes CASSPQGLVRHEQYF. The whole variable domain, filled in from reference TRBV18 and TRBJ2-7, reads NAGVMQNPRHLVRRRGQEARLRCSPMKGHSHVYWYRQLPEEGLKFMVYLQKENIIDESGMPKERFSAEFPKEGPSILRIQQVVRGDSAAYFCASSPQGLVRHEQYFGPGTRLTVT.

This chain's CDR3 is CASSAGQGSETQYF. The CDR3 DNA follows: TGTGCCAGCAGTGCTGGACAGGGTTCAGAGACCCAGTACTTC. The chain couples TRBV28 to TRBJ2-5; 8 nucleotides line up with TRBD1. The CDR3 extends over 14 amino acids. Germline V gene lookup returns CDR1 MDHEN and CDR2 SYDVKM. V trimming: 5 bases; J trimming: 4 bases; junction bases outside the gene matches: 6. Full variable domain (missing parts from reference TRBV28 and TRBJ2-5): DVKVTQSSRYLVKRTGEKVFLECVQDMDHENMFWYRQDPGLGLRLIYFSYDVKMKEKGDIPEGYSVSREKKERFSLILESASTNQTSMYLCASSAGQGSETQYFGPGTRLLVL.